The clone carrying this T cell receptor (beta chain) was detected only once. Its antigen is as yet unknown. The data were obtained in a study of T cell responses to AZD1222 COVID-19 vaccine. Study-wide points: Targets within unmutated variant regions were reportedly found for nearly half of spike-specific TCRs.

The CDR3 is 14 residues long. Trimming removed 2 bases at V and 0 bases at J, with 8 bases between. Germline CDR1 is MNHEY and CDR2 is SVGEGT. The assay was immunoSEQ multiplex PCR, and TCRdb's table has in-frame clones only and misses some. The top ten clones hold approximately 1.5% of a sample with some 190,000 clones, about 94% of them seen once. This specimen was peripheral blood, taken 28 days after the second dose of the MenACWY control vaccine. The sequence was collected from an adult who received the MenACWY meningococcal vaccine as a control. The chain couples TRBV6-2 or TRBV6-3 to TRBJ2-7; D not resolved. The CDR3 protein is CASSYGVLSYEQYF. CDR3 in DNA: TGTGCCAGCAGTTACGGGGTACTCTCCTACGAGCAGTACTTC.